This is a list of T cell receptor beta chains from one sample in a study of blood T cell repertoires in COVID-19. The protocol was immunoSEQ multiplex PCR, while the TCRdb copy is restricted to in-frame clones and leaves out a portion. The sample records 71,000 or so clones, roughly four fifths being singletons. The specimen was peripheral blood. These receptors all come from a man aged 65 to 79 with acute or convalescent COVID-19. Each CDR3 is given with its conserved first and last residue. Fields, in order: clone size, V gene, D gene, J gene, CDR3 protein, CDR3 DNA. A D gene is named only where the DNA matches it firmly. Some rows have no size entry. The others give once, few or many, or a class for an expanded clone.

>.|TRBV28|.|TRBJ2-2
CASREQGAGELFF
TGTGCCAGCAGGGAACAGGGAGCCGGGGAGCTGTTTTTT
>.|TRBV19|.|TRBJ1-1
CASSQEGDTNTEAFF
TGTGCCAGCAGTCAAGAAGGGGACACAAACACTGAAGCTTTCTTT
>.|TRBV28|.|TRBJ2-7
CASSLLSRAYEQYF
TGTGCCAGCAGTTTATTGAGCAGGGCCTACGAGCAGTACTTC
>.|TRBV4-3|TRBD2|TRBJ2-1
CASSQDMTSGRAISYNEQFF
TGCGCCAGCAGCCAAGATATGACTAGCGGGAGGGCCATCTCCTACAATGAGCAGTTCTTC
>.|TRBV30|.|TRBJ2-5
CAWRVQGGIRETQYF
TGTGCCTGGAGGGTTCAGGGGGGCATTAGAGAGACCCAGTACTTC
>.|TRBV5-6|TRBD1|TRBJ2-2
CASTGTDNTGELFF
TGTGCCAGCACCGGGACAGATAACACCGGGGAGCTGTTTTTT
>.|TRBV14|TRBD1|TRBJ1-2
CASSPSDRADILYGYTF
TGTGCCAGCAGCCCATCGGACAGGGCGGACATCCTCTATGGCTACACCTTC
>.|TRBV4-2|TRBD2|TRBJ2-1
CASSLAGVGEQFF
TGTGCCAGCAGCCTAGCGGGAGTAGGAGAGCAGTTCTTC
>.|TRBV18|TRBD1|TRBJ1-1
CASSPPGGFDTEAFF
TGTGCCAGCTCACCCCCAGGGGGATTTGACACTGAAGCTTTCTTT
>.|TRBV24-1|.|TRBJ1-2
CATSDRDNYGYTF
TGTGCCACCAGTGACCGAGATAACTATGGCTACACCTTC
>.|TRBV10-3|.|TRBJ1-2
CAISLTDDGYTF
TGTGCCATCAGCCTGACAGATGATGGCTACACCTTC
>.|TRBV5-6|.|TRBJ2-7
CASSSGQLYEQYF
TGTGCCAGCAGCTCTGGACAGCTATACGAGCAGTACTTC
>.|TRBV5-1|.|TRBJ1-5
CASSLAGYSNQPQHF
TGCGCCAGCAGCTTGGCGGGATATAGCAATCAGCCCCAGCATTTT
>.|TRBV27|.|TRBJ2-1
CASSLRGMENNEQFF
TGTGCCAGCAGTTTACGGGGGATGGAAAACAATGAGCAGTTCTTC
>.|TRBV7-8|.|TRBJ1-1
CASSGRSGDTEAFF
TGTGCCAGCAGCGGACGCTCCGGGGACACTGAAGCTTTCTTT
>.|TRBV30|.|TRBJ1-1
CAWKIEETPEAFF
TGTGCCTGGAAGATTGAAGAAACTCCTGAAGCTTTCTTT
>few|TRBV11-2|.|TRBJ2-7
CASSYRRDEQYF
TGTGCCAGCAGCTATAGGAGGGACGAGCAGTACTTC
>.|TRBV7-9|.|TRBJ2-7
CASSPLPTDVYEQYF
TGTGCCAGCAGCCCCCTGCCGACAGACGTCTACGAGCAGTACTTC
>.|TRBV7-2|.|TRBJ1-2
CASSPARGAGGYTF
TGTGCCAGCAGCCCAGCAAGGGGCGCAGGAGGCTACACCTTC
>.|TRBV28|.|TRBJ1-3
CASSLNQRTQNTIYF
TGTGCCAGCAGTTTGAATCAGCGAACCCAGAACACCATATATTTT
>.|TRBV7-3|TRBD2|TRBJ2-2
CASSPRSSGSNTGELFF
TGTGCCAGCAGCCCCCGAAGTAGCGGGTCGAACACCGGGGAGCTGTTTTTT
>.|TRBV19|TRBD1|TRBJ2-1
CASHRGNSYNEQFF
TGTGCCAGCCACAGGGGTAACTCCTACAATGAGCAGTTCTTC
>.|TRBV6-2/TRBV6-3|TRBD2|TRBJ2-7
CASSYSPLLAGGETSYEQYF
TGTGCCAGCAGTTACTCTCCATTACTAGCGGGAGGGGAAACTTCCTACGAGCAGTACTTC
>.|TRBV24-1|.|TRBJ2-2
CATSDASVGGELFF
TGTGCCACCAGTGATGCTAGCGTGGGCGGGGAGCTGTTTTTT
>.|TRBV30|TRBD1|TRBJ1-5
CAWSVFTGGAGNQPQHF
TGTGCCTGGAGTGTATTCACAGGGGGCGCGGGCAATCAGCCCCAGCATTTT
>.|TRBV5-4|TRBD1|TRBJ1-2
CASSKELTGVYGYTF
TGTGCCAGCAGCAAAGAGTTGACAGGGGTCTATGGCTACACCTTC
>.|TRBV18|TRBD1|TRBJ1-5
CASSPFAGTGGEVGNQPQHF
TGTGCCAGCTCACCTTTCGCCGGGACAGGGGGCGAGGTGGGCAATCAGCCCCAGCATTTT
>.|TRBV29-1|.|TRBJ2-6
CSVDDFSGANVLTF
TGCAGCGTTGATGACTTCTCTGGGGCCAACGTCCTGACTTTC
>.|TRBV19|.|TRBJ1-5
CASSLIGGNQPQHF
TGTGCCAGTAGCCTAATAGGGGGCAATCAGCCCCAGCATTTT
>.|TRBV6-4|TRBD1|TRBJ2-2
CASSEMTGGSIGELFF
TGTGCCAGCAGTGAAATGACAGGGGGAAGTATCGGGGAGCTGTTTTTT
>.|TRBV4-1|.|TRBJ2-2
CASSQESSGELFF
TGCGCCAGCAGCCAAGAATCTTCCGGGGAGCTGTTTTTT